What follows are 29 T cell receptor beta chains derived from one specimen sequenced in a study of blood T cell repertoires in COVID-19. Profiling relied on immunoSEQ multiplex PCR, and the TCRdb table lists in-frame clones only, not all of them. The data hold under 130,000 clones, with more than 80% observed a single time. Material for sequencing was peripheral blood. The receptors were gathered from a human donor in a cohort sampled during active COVID-19.

J is TRBJ2-5 and V is TRBV18; D is unresolved. Germline V lookup: CDR1 KGHSH, CDR2 LQKENI. V lost 2 bases, J lost 2 bases, and 6 bases lay in between. The CDR3 has 13 residues. CDR3 bases: TGTGCCAGCTCACCATCTCCTCAAGAGACCCAGTACTTC. Its protein product is CASSPSPQETQYF.

The chain links TRBV15 to TRBJ1-5; D call uncertain. From germline, CDR1 is LNHNV and CDR2 YYDKDF (reference sequence). Trimming removed 6 bases at V and 2 bases at J, with 14 bases between. The CDR3 is 15 residues long. The DNA of the CDR3 is TGTGCCACCAGAGCAGGCCGGCTTGGCAATCAGCCCCAGCATTTT. It codes for CATRAGRLGNQPQHF.

This chain links TRBV18 with TRBJ2-5, with D possibly being TRBD1 (6 bases). Germline CDR1 reads KGHSH; CDR2 reads LQKENI. This CDR3 region has 14 residues. V lost 6 bases, J lost 5 bases, and 16 bases lay in between. The CDR3 DNA follows: TGTGCCAGCTCTCCATCCCATACAGGGGAGACCCAGTACTTC. Its translation: CASSPSHTGETQYF. The full variable domain, with the rest looked up from reference TRBV18 and TRBJ2-5, is NAGVMQNPRHLVRRRGQEARLRCSPMKGHSHVYWYRQLPEEGLKFMVYLQKENIIDESGMPKERFSAEFPKEGPSILRIQQVVRGDSAAYFCASSPSHTGETQYFGPGTRLLVL.

The rearrangement uses TRBV7-2 and TRBJ1-1, with D possibly matching TRBD1 (6 bases). The CDR3 contains 14 residues. The V end was cut by 5 bases, the J end by 0 bases, with 10 bases between. The germline CDR1 and CDR2 sequences are SGHTA and FQGNSA. This CDR3 is CASSQDRLNTEAFF. CDR3 bases: TGTGCCAGCAGCCAGGACAGATTGAACACTGAAGCTTTCTTT.

V and J are TRBV27 and TRBJ1-1; D may be TRBD1 (6 bases). Germline assignment: CDR1 MNHEY and CDR2 SMNVEV (reference sequence). CDR3 length equals 17 residues. V lost 10 bases and J 0 bases, leaving 24 bases between the germline ends. The CDR3 DNA is TGTGCCACCAAACTTATGGGATCCGGGACATTGAACACTGAAGCTTTCTTT. Its translation: CATKLMGSGTLNTEAFF.

CDR3 region: CASSLLAAFYEQYF. In DNA, the CDR3 is TGTGCCAGCAGCTTACTAGCGGCCTTCTACGAGCAGTACTTC. The chain couples TRBV7-8 to TRBJ2-7, with 7 bases fitting TRBD2. This CDR3 is 14 amino acids long. Trimming cost V 2 bases and J 3 bases; bases outside gene matches: 4. CDR1 is SGHVS, CDR2 FQNEAQ, per germline.

The chain carries TRBV30 and TRBJ2-3; 9 bases map to TRBD2. Germline V gene lookup returns CDR1 GTSNPN and CDR2 SVGIG (reference sequence). The CDR3 is 14 residues long. V trimming: 5 bases; J trimming: 3 bases; junction bases outside the gene matches: 6. The CDR3 is CAWSLRGGTDTQYF. CDR3 DNA sequence: TGTGCCTGGTCCCTGCGGGGGGGGACAGATACGCAGTATTTT. Full variable domain (rest looked up from reference TRBV30 and TRBJ2-3): SQTIHQWPATLVQPVGSPLSLECTVEGTSNPNLYWYRQAAGRGLQLLFYSVGIGQISSEVPQNLSASRPQDRQFILSSKKLLLSDSGFYLCAWSLRGGTDTQYFGPGTRLTVL.

The CDR3 DNA reads TGTGCCAGCAGCATGAGCGTTTACTATAATTCACCCCTCCACTTT. Translation gives CASSMSVYYNSPLHF. The rearrangement joins TRBV6-5 to TRBJ1-6; D gene uncertain. Germline V gene data show CDR1 as MNHEY and CDR2 as SVGAGI. The CDR3 loop spans 15 amino acids. The ends were cut back, 6 bases at V and 3 bases at J, with 12 bases in the middle.

The V and J genes are TRBV6-4 and TRBJ2-1; 15 nucleotides align to TRBD2. Per germline, CDR1 MRHNA and CDR2 SNTAGT. CDR3 length: 15 residues. Losses at the gene ends were 4 bases for V and 8 bases for J; bases not matched to a gene: 3. The CDR3 DNA reads as TGTGCCAGCAGTGGGACTAGCGGGGGGGCCGATGAGCAGTTCTTC. Protein sequence: CASSGTSGGADEQFF.

The genes are TRBV18 and TRBJ1-1; no firm D call. Trimming took off 5 bases at V and 3 bases at J, with 10 bases between the two ends. In germline, CDR1 is KGHSH, CDR2 LQKENI. CDR3 size: 13 residues. The CDR3 is CASSMDWDTEAFF. Written as DNA, the CDR3 is TGTGCCAGCTCAATGGACTGGGACACTGAAGCTTTCTTT.

The CDR3, as DNA: TGTGCCATCAGTGAGCCCACAGGGATTTCTTTCTTT. Protein product: CAISEPTGISFF. The chain joins TRBV10-3 to TRBJ1-1; D might be TRBD1 (6 bases). CDR3 length equals 12 residues. Trimming removed 2 bases at V and 12 bases at J, with 13 bases between. Germline loops: CDR1 ENHRY, CDR2 SYGVKD.

This rearrangement joins TRBV7-3 to TRBJ2-5, with 10 bases matching TRBD2. The CDR3 sequence is 15 residues long. Germline V gene sequence: CDR1 SGHTA, CDR2 FQGTGA. J lost 5 bases, V lost 5 bases, and 8 bases had no gene match. CDR3 sequence: CASSGSGGALETQYF. The DNA for the CDR3 is TGTGCCAGCAGCGGCAGCGGGGGGGCCTTGGAGACCCAGTACTTC.

The V call is TRBV5-1, the J call TRBJ2-1; the D gene is possibly TRBD1 (5 bases). The CDR3 length is 13 residues. Germline assignment: CDR1 SGHRS and CDR2 YFSETQ. V was clipped by 4 bases and J by 6 bases, with 11 bases between them. The CDR3: CASSITGSNEQFF. The DNA for the CDR3 is TGCGCCAGCAGCATAACAGGTTCCAATGAGCAGTTCTTC.

The chain has TRBV2 and TRBJ1-1; TRBD1 aligns across 9 bases. The CDR3 has 14 residues. Germline V CDR1 and CDR2: SNHLY, FYNNEI. Unmatched junction bases numbered 6, after V lost 7 bases and J lost 3 bases. CDR3 in DNA: TGTGCCAGCAAAGAACAGGGGGCGGACACTGAAGCTTTCTTT. It encodes CASKEQGADTEAFF.

V gene TRBV14 combines with J gene TRBJ1-2; 9 bases match TRBD1. This CDR3 region has 15 residues. With 0 bases clipped from V and 4 bases from J, the junction kept 3 bases outside the gene matches. Germline V gene data show CDR1 as SGHDN and CDR2 as FVKESK. The CDR3 region has the DNA TGTGCCAGCAGCCAAGATCTACAGGGGGCCTATGGCTACACCTTC. Translation gives CASSQDLQGAYGYTF.

The CDR3 sequence: CSFNRDMGRGYTF. DNA of the CDR3: TGCAGCTTTAACAGGGATATGGGTCGAGGCTACACCTTC. The chain combines TRBV29-1 with TRBJ1-2; D is possibly TRBD1 (6 bases). In germline, CDR1 is SQVTM, CDR2 ANQGSEA. This CDR3 has 13 amino acids. Trimming left V 8 bases short and J 8 bases short, with 21 bases between.

V gene TRBV7-2 combines with J gene TRBJ2-5, with TRBD2 identical over 7 bases. Germline V CDR1 and CDR2: SGHTA, FQGNSA. This CDR3 has 13 residues. Trimming at V came to 3 bases and at J to 5 bases, leaving 3 bases not matched to a gene. CDR3 DNA sequence: TGTGCCAGCAGCTTTGGGGGGGGTGAGACCCAGTACTTC. Translating gives CASSFGGGETQYF.

The chain joins TRBV28 to TRBJ2-1, with 10 bases that match TRBD2. With V trimmed by 2 bases and J by 8 bases, 6 bases remained unmatched. This CDR3 contains 15 residues. CDR1 and CDR2 (germline): MDHEN, SYDVKM. In nucleotides, the CDR3 is TGTGCCAGCAGTTTAGAGCGGGGGGGCAGGTATGAGCAGTTCTTC. This translates into CASSLERGGRYEQFF.

The rearrangement joins TRBV5-1 to TRBJ1-2, with 9 bases that match TRBD1. The V segment lost 4 bases and the J segment 4 bases; nucleotides outside the gene matches: 5. Germline V gives CDR1 SGHRS, CDR2 YFSETQ. This CDR3 region has 14 residues. The CDR3 nucleotides are TGCGCCAGCAGCCTAGGACAGGGGACCTATGGCTACACCTTC. As protein: CASSLGQGTYGYTF. The full variable domain, rest sourced from reference TRBV5-1 and TRBJ1-2, is KAGVTQTPRYLIKTRGQQVTLSCSPISGHRSVSWYQQTPGQGLQFLFEYFSETQRNKGNFPGRFSGRQFSNSRSEMNVSTLELGDSALYLCASSLGQGTYGYTFGSGTRLTVV.

The V gene is TRBV4-3, the J gene TRBJ2-5; TRBD2 matches at 12 bases. V was pared by 1 base and J by 8 bases, with 8 bases of the junction left unmatched. This CDR3 has 16 residues. Germline assignment: CDR1 LGHNA and CDR2 YSLEER. CDR3 amino acids: CASSQGTSGDPPTQYF. The CDR3 bases are TGCGCCAGCAGCCAAGGGACTAGCGGGGACCCTCCCACCCAGTACTTC.

The rearrangement joins TRBV7-3 to TRBJ2-3, with a possible D match to TRBD2 (6 bases). The CDR3 totals 14 residues. Germline CDR1 is SGHTA and CDR2 is FQGTGA. V was shortened by 5 bases and J by 11 bases, with 20 bases between the two germline ends. The CDR3 here is CASSAGPPVLGQYF. The CDR3 DNA is TGTGCCAGCAGCGCGGGGCCGCCGGTGTTAGGGCAGTATTTT.

The chain uses TRBV12-3 or TRBV12-4 and TRBJ1-1, with D hard to call. This CDR3 is 13 amino acids long. V was trimmed by 6 bases and J by 1 base, leaving 9 bases between them. In DNA, the CDR3 is TGTGCCAGCAGGACTCAACGGAACACTGAAGCTTTCTTT. Translation: CASRTQRNTEAFF.

V is TRBV10-3 and J is TRBJ1-3, with TRBD1 matching 8 bases. The CDR3 runs 19 residues. Germline V gene data show CDR1 as ENHRY and CDR2 as SYGVKD. V was clipped by 2 bases and J by 0 bases; unmatched bases: 12. The DNA for the CDR3 is TGTGCCATCAGTGAGCCGGGTGTGGGACAGGTTAACTCTGGAAACACCATATATTTT. It translates to CAISEPGVGQVNSGNTIYF.

This chain joins TRBV12-3 or TRBV12-4 and TRBJ1-1; possible D gene TRBD1, 6 bases. Trimming cost V 9 bases and J 5 bases, with 16 bases left between them. The CDR3 runs to 13 residues. CDR3 sequence: CASRYRVGTEAFF. The DNA for the CDR3 is TGTGCCAGTCGGTACAGGGTGGGGACTGAAGCTTTCTTT.

The chain has TRBV4-1 and TRBJ2-3, with a possible D match to TRBD2 (6 bases). The CDR3 has 15 amino acids. Germline CDR1 and CDR2: MGHRA and YSYEKL. V was trimmed by 1 base and J by 6 bases, leaving 14 bases between them. In DNA form, the CDR3 reads TGCGCCAGCAGCCAAGGACGCGTTGGGGGGGATACGCAGTATTTT. Translated: CASSQGRVGGDTQYF.

V gene TRBV5-4 combines with J gene TRBJ2-1, with 14 bases aligning to TRBD2. V lost 4 bases and J lost 8; bases outside the gene matches: 8. There are 16 residues in the CDR3. In germline, CDR1 is SGHNT, CDR2 YYREEE (reference sequence). CDR3 in DNA: TGTGCCAGCAGCACGACTAGCGGGGGGGCCAACCATGAGCAGTTCTTC. Residues: CASSTTSGGANHEQFF.

The V and J genes are TRBV2 and TRBJ1-3; D unclear. This CDR3 is 15 amino acids long. Germline loops: CDR1 SNHLY, CDR2 FYNNEI. The ends were cut back, 3 bases at V and 2 bases at J, with 11 bases in the middle. For the CDR3, the DNA is TGTGCCAGCAGTGAGAGACGGGTTACTGGAAACACCATATATTTT. The encoded protein is CASSERRVTGNTIYF. Full variable domain (rest looked up from reference TRBV2 and TRBJ1-3): EPEVTQTPSHQVTQMGQEVILRCVPISNHLYFYWYRQILGQKVEFLVSFYNNEISEKSEIFDDQFSVERPDGSNFTLKIRSTKLEDSAMYFCASSERRVTGNTIYFGEGSWLTVV.

The chain employs TRBV7-2 and TRBJ1-1; D is perhaps TRBD1 (6 bases). V lost 3 bases, J lost 1 base, and 6 bases lay in between. CDR1 and CDR2 (germline): SGHTA, FQGNSA. CDR3 length: 13 residues. CDR3 amino acids: CASSFRGNTEAFF. The CDR3 DNA follows: TGTGCCAGCAGCTTCAGGGGGAACACTGAAGCTTTCTTT.

The V call is TRBV6-5, the J call TRBJ1-5; a possible D gene is TRBD1 (6 bases). Trimming took 8 bases from V and 6 from J, leaving 14 bases between them. CDR3 length equals 13 residues. Germline-derived CDR1 and CDR2 are MNHEY and SVGAGI. The CDR3 nucleotides are TGTGCCAGCCTAGCAGGGGCGGGTCAGCCCCAGCATTTT. Amino acid sequence: CASLAGAGQPQHF.